The 13 T cell receptor beta chains listed next were all sequenced from one sample in a study of cytomegalovirus exposure and HLA in healthy donors. The study ran its PCR with 60 Vbeta and 13 Jbeta primers. Method: immunoSEQ multiplex PCR; TCRdb's copy keeps in-frame clones and lacks some. The sample has 60,000 to 65,000 clones; roughly 77% are singletons. Sequences were obtained from PBMCs. These receptors all come from a woman in her thirties or forties in good health and CMV-seropositive.

The CDR3, as DNA: TGTGCCAGCTCACCGACACGGGACAGTGACTACACCTTC. Its translation is CASSPTRDSDYTF. V gene TRBV18 combines with J gene TRBJ1-2, with 7 bases lining up with TRBD1. The CDR3 is made up of 13 amino acids. Germline CDR1 and CDR2: KGHSH and LQKENI. J gave up 10 bases and V 3 bases, and 8 bases lay outside the gene matches.

This sequence joins TRBV19 and TRBJ1-5; a possible D gene is TRBD1 (6 bases). This CDR3 contains 14 residues. Germline assignment: CDR1 LNHDA and CDR2 SQIVND (reference sequence). Trimming pared 5 bases from V and 4 bases from J, leaving 12 bases between. CDR3 DNA: TGTGCCAGTAGTCAAGCCAGGGGAAATCAGCCCCAGCATTTT. Protein: CASSQARGNQPQHF.

V is TRBV4-1 and J is TRBJ1-1, with D possibly being TRBD1 (5 bases). Germline V lookup: CDR1 MGHRA, CDR2 YSYEKL. The length of the CDR3 is 16 residues. V shed 2 bases and J shed 5 bases, with 18 bases lying between them. The DNA of the CDR3 is TGCGCCAGCAGCCAATACCTTTCGGGGGGTCGGACTGAAGCTTTCTTT. It yields the protein CASSQYLSGGRTEAFF.

V usage is TRBV7-3 and J usage is TRBJ2-3, with D maybe TRBD2 (5 bases). The CDR3 covers 12 residues. CDR1 SGHTA and CDR2 FQGTGA come from the germline V gene. V was shortened by 4 bases and J by 6 bases, with 8 bases between the two germline ends. The CDR3 nucleotides are TGTGCCAGCAGCTCCCCGGGGGATACGCAGTATTTT. This encodes CASSSPGDTQYF.

The chain employs TRBV1 and TRBJ2-3; the table's D call, TRBD2, has no DNA check behind it. TRBV1 is a listed pseudogene. The length of the CDR3 is 19 residues. The CDR3 DNA sequence: TGCACCAGCAGCCAACCCCCGGGACTAGCGGGGGGCAACACAGATACGCAGTATTTT. Protein product: CTSSQPPGLAGGNTDTQYF.

V gene TRBV6-5 combines with J gene TRBJ1-1; D call uncertain. With 4 bases removed from V and 1 base from J, the gap between germline ends came to 10 bases. This CDR3 spans 14 amino acids. Germline V gene sequence: CDR1 MNHEY, CDR2 SVGAGI. The CDR3 sequence is CASSLESGNTEAFF. The CDR3 DNA is TGTGCCAGCAGTTTAGAATCAGGGAACACTGAAGCTTTCTTT.

The chain uses TRBV19 and TRBJ1-1, with TRBD1 matching 7 bases. Germline CDR1 and CDR2: LNHDA and SQIVND (reference sequence). V trimming: 5 bases; J trimming: 1 base; junction bases outside the gene matches: 4. CDR3 length equals 14 residues. CDR3 nucleotide sequence: TGTGCCAGTAGTGGGACAGTCACGAACACTGAAGCTTTCTTT. Amino acids: CASSGTVTNTEAFF. Supplemented by reference TRBV19 and TRBJ1-1, the full variable domain reads DGGITQSPKYLFRKEGQNVTLSCEQNLNHDAMYWYRQDPGQGLRLIYYSQIVNDFQKGDIAEGYSVSREKKESFPLTVTSAQKNPTAFYLCASSGTVTNTEAFFGQGTRLTVV.

This clone was picked up a small number of times. V usage is TRBV14 and J usage is TRBJ1-1, with D tentatively TRBD1 (6 bases). V shed 3 bases and J shed 1 base, with 15 bases lying between them. The germline V gene has CDR1 SGHDN and CDR2 FVKESK. The CDR3 extends over 16 amino acids. CDR3 sequence reads: CASSHKTGSGNTEAFF. The CDR3 region has the DNA TGTGCCAGCAGCCACAAAACAGGGTCGGGGAACACTGAAGCTTTCTTT.

The DNA of the CDR3 is TGTGCCACCAGCAGTCCACAGGGGGCTCGTGACACTGAAGCTTTCTTT. The encoded protein is CATSSPQGARDTEAFF. The V gene is TRBV15, the J gene TRBJ1-1; TRBD1 aligns across 9 bases. J was trimmed by 3 bases and V by 3 bases; bases with no gene match: 8. Germline values: CDR1 LNHNV, CDR2 YYDKDF (reference sequence). This CDR3 is built from 16 residues.

This clone was seen more than once but under ten times. The rearrangement links TRBV6-1 to TRBJ2-7, with 8 bases identical to TRBD1. Germline CDR1 and CDR2: MNHNS and SASEGT. V dropped 6 bases and J dropped 1; count of bases not matched to a gene: 8. CDR3 length equals 15 residues. DNA for the CDR3: TGTGCCAGCAGGCCTCAGGGGGCGAGGTCCTACGAGCAGTACTTC. Its translation is CASRPQGARSYEQYF.

The chain couples TRBV10-3 to TRBJ2-1, with a weak D call TRBD2 (5 bases). This CDR3 region has 13 residues. Germline CDR1 ENHRY, CDR2 SYGVKD. V was cut by 6 bases and J by 4 bases, with 10 bases left in between. For the CDR3, the DNA is TGTGCCATCAGGGCCGGGGAGTACAATGAGCAGTTCTTC. Translation: CAIRAGEYNEQFF.

The rearrangement joins TRBV6-1 to TRBJ2-7; the D gene is possibly TRBD1 (6 bases). There are 12 residues in the CDR3. From germline, CDR1 is MNHNS and CDR2 SASEGT. V shed 4 bases and J shed 5 bases, with 9 bases lying between them. CDR3 sequence reads: CASSVQGDEQYF. In nucleotides, the CDR3 is TGTGCCAGCAGTGTACAGGGTGACGAGCAGTACTTC.

The V and J genes are TRBV5-6 and TRBJ2-5; no definite D call. The better agreement between TRBJ2-7 and the DNA end casts doubt on the J call. The CDR3 sequence is 15 residues long. Germline CDR1 is SGHDT and CDR2 is YYEEEE. CDR3 amino acids: CASSLDPSASYEQYF. The CDR3 bases are TGTGCCAGCAGCTTGGACCCGAGCGCGAGCTACGAGCAGTACTTC.